One sample yielded the 24 T cell receptor beta chains listed below, sequenced in a study of vaccination and CD4 T cells after COVID-19 (dated by TCRdb to between 2022 and 2023). The library came from PCR. Instrument on record: Illumina iSeq 100. At the Johns Hopkins FTIC core, DNA from the cultured CD4+ T cells underwent TCR sequencing with the Oncomine TCR Beta short-read assay. The QIAamp micro DNA kit was used to extract genomic DNA from the cultured CD4+ T cells. TCRdb applied fastp at Q25 and MiXCR to the public reads, then kept only in-frame beta chains. Entries that share a CDR3 protein sequence are merged under the most common genes and DNA. The sample includes fewer than 10,000 distinct CDR3 sequences, with around 37% observed a single time. The top ten clones comprise 27% of the sample. Their antigens are not known. The treatment or condition label here, explained by the study, means: approximately 9-day PBMC culture with coronavirus spike peptide pools or control peptides (ViraFEST assay). CD4+ T cells from unexposed donors were collected before the COVID-19 pandemic (2011-2018).

The sequencing input was CD4+ T cells from blood, cultured in vitro. The receptors were sampled from a human donor in good health.

On this clonotype itself: A clone one base away is much larger, so this may be a read error. The CDR3 DNA follows: TGTGCCAGCAGCTCAGGGACGAACTCCTACGAGCAGTACTTC. This encodes CASSSGTNSYEQYF. This sequence joins TRBV7-2 and TRBJ2-7; D possibly matches TRBD1 or TRBD2 (5 bases each). The CDR3 is 14 amino acids. From germline, CDR1 is SGHTA and CDR2 FQGNSA. Trimming stripped 4 bases from V and 0 bases from J, with 10 bases between.

This clonotype was counted a few times. The rearrangement joins TRBV2 to TRBJ2-7; perhaps TRBD1 as D (5 bases). With 1 base removed from V and 3 bases from J, the gap between germline ends came to 13 bases. There are 15 residues in the CDR3. Germline V gives CDR1 SNHLY, CDR2 FYNNEI. DNA of the CDR3: TGTGCCAGCAGTGAAGATCGGCGCAGGGACTACGAGCAGTACTTC. It encodes CASSEDRRRDYEQYF. The variable domain in full, with the rest retrieved from reference TRBV2 and TRBJ2-7, is EPEVTQTPSHQVTQMGQEVILRCVPISNHLYFYWYRQILGQKVEFLVSFYNNEISEKSEIFDDQFSVERPDGSNFTLKIRSTKLEDSAMYFCASSEDRRRDYEQYFGPGTRLTVT.

The chain recombines TRBV7-3 with TRBJ2-1; TRBD2 matches at 9 bases. Germline CDR1 and CDR2: SGHTA and FQGTGA. Trimming cost V 2 bases and J 4 bases; bases outside gene matches: 3. CDR3 length: 15 residues. CDR3 bases: TGTGCCAGCAGCTTATGGGCGGGAGGGTACAATGAGCAGTTCTTC. Protein sequence: CASSLWAGGYNEQFF.

In its sample, this clonotype was seen a few times. V is TRBV24-1 and J is TRBJ2-5; no clear D. The CDR3 extends over 14 amino acids. Germline V lookup: CDR1 KGHDR, CDR2 SFDVKD. Trimming shortened V by 0 bases and J by 3 bases, and 7 bases separated the two germline ends. The CDR3 nucleotides read TGTGCCACCAGTGATTTGTATGGAGAAGAGACCCAGTACTTC. The encoded protein is CATSDLYGEETQYF.

V usage is TRBV29-1 and J usage is TRBJ2-7; D ambiguous. The CDR3 runs 11 residues. Looked up from germline, CDR1 is SQVTM and CDR2 is ANQGSEA. V was clipped by 6 bases and J by 0 bases, with 6 bases between them. As DNA, the CDR3 is TGCAGCGTCTCGATCTCCTACGAGCAGTACTTC. This gives the protein CSVSISYEQYF.

This chain joins TRBV11-3 and TRBJ1-2; the match to TRBD1 covers 7 bases. The trim removed 6 bases at V and 2 bases at J, leaving 6 bases unmatched. Germline V gene sequence: CDR1 SGHNT, CDR2 YENEEA. The CDR3 contains 14 residues. The CDR3 region is CASSRDSSNYGYTF. The CDR3 nucleotides are TGTGCCAGCAGTCGGGACAGTTCCAACTATGGCTACACCTTC.

The chain employs TRBV27 and TRBJ2-2; a weak D match, TRBD2 (5 bases). The CDR3 runs 14 residues. The V gene lost 8 bases and the J gene lost 5 bases, with 15 bases spanning the gap. In germline, CDR1 is MNHEY, CDR2 SMNVEV (reference sequence). The CDR3: CASPGGRQTGELFF. The CDR3 DNA sequence: TGTGCCAGCCCAGGAGGAAGGCAAACCGGGGAGCTGTTTTTT.

V is TRBV10-3 and J is TRBJ1-4, with D possibly matching TRBD1 (6 bases). Trimming removed 10 bases from V and 1 base from J, with 13 bases in between. Germline CDR1 reads ENHRY; CDR2 reads SYGVKD. The CDR3 is 14 amino acids. The CDR3, as DNA: TGTGCCACAGGGGTCAGGGAAACTAATGAAAAACTGTTTTTT. Amino acids: CATGVRETNEKLFF.

V and J are TRBV4-2 and TRBJ2-3, with D possibly called TRBD1 or TRBD2 (5 bases each). There are 14 residues in the CDR3. V shed 3 bases and J shed 0 bases, with 7 bases lying between them. Germline CDR1 LGHNA, CDR2 YNFKEQ. The CDR3 DNA reads TGTGCCAGCAGCCAGGGGGACAGCACAGATACGCAGTATTTT. Its protein product is CASSQGDSTDTQYF.

This clonotype has a handful of counts. The chain links TRBV6-2 or TRBV6-3 to TRBJ1-1, with 8 bases lining up with TRBD1. The ends lost 1 base at V and 4 bases at J; junction bases unmatched: 5. The CDR3 consists of 15 residues. Germline V gene lookup returns CDR1 MNHEY and CDR2 SVGEGT. The DNA for the CDR3 is TGTGCCAGCAGTTACTGGACAGGGCCTGTCACTGAAGCTTTCTTT. Protein product: CASSYWTGPVTEAFF.

This chain uses TRBV28 with TRBJ1-5; D call uncertain. The germline V and J ends were trimmed by 7 bases and 0 bases, with 13 bases remaining between them. This CDR3 is 15 amino acids long. Per the germline V gene, CDR1 is MDHEN and CDR2 is SYDVKM. The DNA of the CDR3 is TGTGCCAGCACCCTAGGGAGACATAGCAATCAGCCCCAGCATTTT. Protein: CASTLGRHSNQPQHF.

This clonotype was seen more than once but under ten times. The chain carries TRBV7-9 and TRBJ1-2, with 7 bases identical to TRBD1. Germline CDR1 reads SEHNR; CDR2 reads FQNEAQ (reference sequence). This CDR3 region has 13 residues. V trimming: 3 bases; J trimming: 14 bases; junction bases outside the gene matches: 12. The CDR3 spells CASSLEARTGRTF. The CDR3 nucleotides read TGTGCCAGCAGCTTGGAGGCCCGGACAGGCCGGACCTTC.

The chain recombines TRBV28 with TRBJ2-5; 8 bases fit TRBD2. V dropped 5 bases and J dropped 3; count of bases not matched to a gene: 11. The CDR3 spans 16 residues. Germline-derived CDR1 and CDR2 are MDHEN and SYDVKM. CDR3 DNA sequence: TGTGCCAGCAGTCCCCGGAGGAGCGGGAGAAAAGAGACCCAGTACTTC. This translates into CASSPRRSGRKETQYF.

Only a few counts were recorded for this clonotype. V usage is TRBV19 and J usage is TRBJ2-5, with D maybe TRBD1 (7 bases). V was shortened by 10 bases and J by 4 bases, with 22 bases between the two germline ends. This CDR3 spans 15 amino acids. The germline gives CDR1 LNHDA, CDR2 SQIVND (reference sequence). This CDR3 is CATRGGTAQGETQYF. For the CDR3, the DNA is TGTGCCACCCGGGGCGGGACAGCCCAGGGAGAGACCCAGTACTTC.

The rearrangement links TRBV5-4 to TRBJ1-2; maybe TRBD1 (5 bases). The V end was cut by 0 bases, the J end by 4 bases, with 10 bases between. The CDR3 runs to 14 residues. In germline, CDR1 is SGHNT, CDR2 YYREEE (reference sequence). The CDR3 loop is CASSLVDQGYGYTF. The CDR3 DNA reads TGTGCCAGCAGCTTGGTCGACCAGGGCTATGGCTACACCTTC.

Notes on this clonotype: Possible read error: a much larger clone is one base away. The conserved phenylalanine or tryptophan is not found at the CDR3 terminus, so this likely reflects a read error. V usage is TRBV27 and J usage is TRBJ1-1; the D is unclear. This CDR3 spans 13 amino acids. The V gene's germline CDR1 is MNHEY and CDR2 SMNVEV (reference sequence). Trimming pared 3 bases from V and 4 bases from J, leaving 9 bases between. Here the CDR3 DNA reads TGTGCCAGCAGTTTCCGGGGAGGCACTGAAGCTTTCTAT. This encodes CASSFRGGTEAFY.

The chain joins TRBV19 to TRBJ2-3, with D possibly being TRBD2 (6 bases). The germline CDR1 and CDR2 sequences are LNHDA and SQIVND (reference sequence). V was clipped by 1 base and J by 4 bases, with 12 bases between them. The CDR3 is 15 amino acids. In DNA, the CDR3 is TGTGCCAGTAGTATAGGGAGGACGGGGGCAGATACGCAGTATTTT. This gives the protein CASSIGRTGADTQYF.

J is TRBJ2-7 and V is TRBV18, with 7 bases identical to TRBD1. The CDR3 is 14 amino acids. Germline V gives CDR1 KGHSH, CDR2 LQKENI. Unmatched junction bases numbered 4, after V lost 3 bases and J lost 2 bases. The DNA of the CDR3 is TGTGCCAGCTCACCCATGGACAGGACCTACGAGCAGTACTTC. Its protein is CASSPMDRTYEQYF.

The chain uses TRBV6-2 or TRBV6-3 and TRBJ1-1, with D hard to call. This CDR3 region has 16 residues. The V end was cut by 0 bases, the J end by 0 bases, with 11 bases between. Germline CDR1 and CDR2: MNHEY and SVGEGT. The CDR3: CASSYSVSVLNTEAFF. CDR3 bases: TGTGCCAGCAGTTACTCGGTTTCGGTGTTGAACACTGAAGCTTTCTTT.

J is TRBJ2-4 and V is TRBV7-8, with 7 nucleotides matching TRBD2. The V gene end was trimmed by 3 bases and the J gene end by 15 bases; junction bases not matched to a gene: 11. The germline gives CDR1 SGHVS, CDR2 FQNEAQ. The CDR3 runs 13 residues. CDR3 nucleotides: TGTGCCAGCAGCTTGGGGGGGTCGGATAGTCGGTACTTC. Its protein is CASSLGGSDSRYF.

The rearrangement links TRBV29-1 to TRBJ2-3; TRBD2 agrees at 8 bases. V was pared by 7 bases and J by 0 bases, with 6 bases of the junction left unmatched. The germline CDR1 and CDR2 sequences are SQVTM and ANQGSEA. CDR3 length: 14 amino acids. The DNA of the CDR3 is TGCAGCGCTACTAGCGGTCCTAGCACAGATACGCAGTATTTT. Its translation is CSATSGPSTDTQYF.

The chain combines TRBV5-5 with TRBJ1-2, with D unclear. Germline CDR1 reads SGHKS; CDR2 reads YYEKEE (reference sequence). The V end was cut by 2 bases, the J end by 5 bases, with 16 bases between. CDR3 length: 15 residues. The CDR3 region has the DNA TGTGCCAGCAGCTTCCAGTCGAGGCTAGGGTATGGCTACACCTTC. It specifies CASSFQSRLGYGYTF.

V gene TRBV20-1 combines with J gene TRBJ2-5; D unresolved. The CDR3 runs 11 residues. Germline V gives CDR1 DFQATT, CDR2 SNEGSKA (reference sequence). Trimming shortened V by 4 bases and J by 2 bases, and 5 bases separated the two germline ends. CDR3 region: CSAKLQETQYF. The CDR3 DNA reads as TGCAGTGCTAAACTTCAAGAGACCCAGTACTTC.

This clonotype was counted a few times. This sequence joins TRBV19 and TRBJ1-2; TRBD1 aligns across 7 bases. This CDR3 comprises 14 residues. Germline loops: CDR1 LNHDA, CDR2 SQIVND (reference sequence). After removal of 5 bases from V and 4 bases from J, the junction contained 7 bases not matched to a gene. The CDR3 coding sequence is TGTGCCAGTAGTCCACAACAGGGGCCCTATGGCTACACCTTC. This sequence encodes CASSPQQGPYGYTF. The full variable domain, rest sourced from reference TRBV19 and TRBJ1-2, is DGGITQSPKYLFRKEGQNVTLSCEQNLNHDAMYWYRQDPGQGLRLIYYSQIVNDFQKGDIAEGYSVSREKKESFPLTVTSAQKNPTAFYLCASSPQQGPYGYTFGSGTRLTVV.